This is a list of T cell receptor beta chains from one sample in a study of neurological immune-mediated disorders. One entry per CDR3 protein, called by TCRdb with MiXCR from the 5' RACE reads. The data hold 20,000 to 30,000 distinct CDR3 sequences, with 2% to 3% observed a single time. Input material: PBMCs. Every receptor here comes from a woman aged 45-65 years with multiple sclerosis. The CDR3 runs from the conserved cysteine through the conserved F or W. A D gene is named only where the DNA matches it firmly. Clone size is stated in some rows and not others, as once, few, many or a class when expanded.

d_call | j_call | clone_size | v_call | cdr3_nt | cdr3_aa
NA | TRBJ1-2 | many | TRBV20-1 | TGCAGTGCTAGAGAACGGGGAGGCGGCTACACCTTC | CSARERGGGYTF
NA | TRBJ1-1 | many | TRBV20-1 | TGCAGTGCTAGTGGAAGAGGCGCTGAAGCTTTCTTT | CSASGRGAEAFF
TRBD1 | TRBJ1-1 | many | TRBV20-1 | TGCAGTGCTAGAGATTTGGTTACAGGGGGCACTGAAGCTTTCTTT | CSARDLVTGGTEAFF
NA | TRBJ1-6 | NA | TRBV25-1 | TGTGCCAGCAGCATCGCTTCCGGCCACAGGAATTCACCCCTCAACTTT | CASSIASGHRNSPLNF
NA | TRBJ2-1 | many | TRBV5-1 | TGCGCCAGCAGCTTGGGGCAGGGGGGCTACAATGAGCAGTTCTTC | CASSLGQGGYNEQFF
TRBD1 | TRBJ1-1 | many | TRBV5-6 | TGTGCCAGCAGCGCGACGGGACAGGGAGCTTTCTTT | CASSATGQGAFF
TRBD1 | TRBJ2-1 | many | TRBV7-2 | TGTGCCAGCAGCCGGGACAGGGGAGGGACGGGTGAGCAGTTCTTC | CASSRDRGGTGEQFF
TRBD2 | TRBJ2-1 | many | TRBV20-1 | TGCAGTGCTAGAGAGACTAGCGGATCCTACAATGAGCAGTTCTTC | CSARETSGSYNEQFF
NA | TRBJ1-6 | NA | TRBV4-3 | TGCGCCAGCAGCCAAGATCTGTGGGGGAATAATTCACCCCTCCACTTT | CASSQDLWGNNSPLHF
NA | TRBJ2-7 | many | TRBV6-6 | TGTGCCAGCAGTCTGGGGACTTTCTCCTACGAGCAGTACTTC | CASSLGTFSYEQYF
TRBD2 | TRBJ2-3 | many | TRBV9 | TGTGCCAGCAGCGTAGTAGCGGGAGGTCTCACAGATACGCAGTATTTT | CASSVVAGGLTDTQYF
NA | TRBJ1-5 | many | TRBV4-3 | TGCGCCAGCAGCCAATCGGAGGGGCGTCAGCCCCAGCATTTT | CASSQSEGRQPQHF
NA | TRBJ1-2 | few | TRBV7-9 | TGTGCCAGCAGTGGCGGGACAATTCGATATGGCTACACCTTC | CASSGGTIRYGYTF
TRBD1 | TRBJ1-1 | many | TRBV5-1 | TGCGCCAGCACCTCAGACAGGGGAACGAACACTGAAGCTTTCTTT | CASTSDRGTNTEAFF
NA | TRBJ1-1 | many | TRBV6-2/TRBV6-3 | TGTGCCAGCAGTCACACAAGGAACACTGAAGCTTTCTTT | CASSHTRNTEAFF
NA | TRBJ2-1 | many | TRBV10-3 | TGTGCCATCAGTGAGGCAGCCGGGACCGCGGGGAATGAGCAGTTCTTC | CAISEAAGTAGNEQFF
TRBD2 | TRBJ2-1 | many | TRBV5-1 | TGCGCCAGCAGCCCAGGACTAGCGGGAGACAATGAGCAGTTCTTC | CASSPGLAGDNEQFF
NA | TRBJ1-4 | many | TRBV28 | TGTGCCAGCAGTGACGGAACACTTGGTGAAAAACTGTTTTTT | CASSDGTLGEKLFF
NA | TRBJ1-5 | many | TRBV6-2/TRBV6-3 | TGTGCCAGCAGAGCAGGGGATCAGCCCCAGCATTTT | CASRAGDQPQHF
NA | TRBJ2-7 | NA | TRBV20-1 | TGCAGTGCTAGGGGGGTGGCGGGAACCTACGAGCAGTACTTC | CSARGVAGTYEQYF
TRBD1 | TRBJ1-2 | many | TRBV2 | TGTGCCAGTTCTTTCGGACAGGGAACTTATGGCTACACCTTC | CASSFGQGTYGYTF